Given below is one T cell receptor beta chain in context. The antigen remains undetermined. The data were taken from a study of T cell responses to AZD1222 COVID-19 vaccine. Findings and limits, study-wide: Regions 160-218 and 743-854 held dominance among vaccine-associated CD4 TCRs, which spanned spike. Donors were mostly white British, more females; clonal diversity possibly underestimated.

Only in-frame clones appear in the TCRdb table, and some are missing; sequencing was by immunoSEQ multiplex PCR. This table holds around 150,000 clones, 90% found once. The clonotype originates from an adult who received the AZD1222 COVID-19 vaccine. The specimen was peripheral blood, collected 28 days after the second AZD1222 dose.

The CDR3 protein is CASKPGPVALRYTF. CDR3 nucleotides: TGTGCCAGCAAGCCCGGGCCGGTTGCCCTACGCTACACCTTC. This chain joins TRBV2 and TRBJ1-2; D gene unclear. Trimming took off 7 bases at V and 9 bases at J, with 21 bases between the two ends. Germline V CDR1 and CDR2: SNHLY, FYNNEI. The CDR3 runs to 14 residues. The full variable domain, in which reference TRBV2 and TRBJ1-2 provide the parts outside the CDR3, is EPEVTQTPSHQVTQMGQEVILRCVPISNHLYFYWYRQILGQKVEFLVSFYNNEISEKSEIFDDQFSVERPDGSNFTLKIRSTKLEDSAMYFCASKPGPVALRYTFGSGTRLTVV.